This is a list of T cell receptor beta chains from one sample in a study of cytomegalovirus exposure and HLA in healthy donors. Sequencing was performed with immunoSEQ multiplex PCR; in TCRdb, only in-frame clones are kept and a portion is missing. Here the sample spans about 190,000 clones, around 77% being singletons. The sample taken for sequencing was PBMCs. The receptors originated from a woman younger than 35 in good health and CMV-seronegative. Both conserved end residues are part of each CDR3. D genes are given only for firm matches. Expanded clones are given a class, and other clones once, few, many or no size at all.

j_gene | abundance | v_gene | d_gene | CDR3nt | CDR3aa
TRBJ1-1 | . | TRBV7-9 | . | TGTTCCAGCAGCTCTGTTGCTGAAGCTTTCTTT | CSSSSVAEAFF
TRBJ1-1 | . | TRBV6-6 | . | TGTGCCAGCAGTTCCAGGGACATCTTATTGAACACTGAAGCTTTCTTT | CASSSRDILLNTEAFF
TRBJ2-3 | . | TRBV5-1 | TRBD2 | TGCGCCAGCAGCAATGTAGCGGGAGCGGATGATACGCAGTATTTT | CASSNVAGADDTQYF
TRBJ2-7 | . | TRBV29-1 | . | TGCAGCGTTGAATATGGCGGCGACGAGCAGTACTTC | CSVEYGGDEQYF
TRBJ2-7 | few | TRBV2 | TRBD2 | TGTGCCAGCAGCTTGGGACTAGCAGCAAGGGAGCAGTACTTC | CASSLGLAAREQYF
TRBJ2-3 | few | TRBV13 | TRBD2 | TGTGCCAGCAGCTTAGCCTCGAGGGGCGGGGGTGCAGATACGCAGTATTTT | CASSLASRGGGADTQYF
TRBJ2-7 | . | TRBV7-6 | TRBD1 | TGTGCCAGCAGCGTTAGACAGGGAAGCGAGCAGTACTTC | CASSVRQGSEQYF
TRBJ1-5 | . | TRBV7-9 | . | TGTTCCGGCAGCTTAGCAGCACAGCCCCAGCATTTT | CSGSLAAQPQHF
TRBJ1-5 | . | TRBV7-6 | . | TGTGCCAGCAGCCTCACAGGACCAAATCAGCCCCAGCATTTT | CASSLTGPNQPQHF
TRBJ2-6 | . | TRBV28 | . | TGTGCCAGCAGCCGGCCGGGGTCTGGGGCCAACGTCCTGACTTTC | CASSRPGSGANVLTF
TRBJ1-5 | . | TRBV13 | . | TGTGCCAGCAGCTTCCAGGGAACGGATCAGCCCCAGCATTTT | CASSFQGTDQPQHF
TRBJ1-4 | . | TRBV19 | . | TGTGCCAGTAGTATGGACGGGACATCAAATGAAAAACTGTTTTTT | CASSMDGTSNEKLFF
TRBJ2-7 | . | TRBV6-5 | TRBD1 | TGTGCCAGCAGCCCACTCCCGGGACAGGGCTACGAGCAGTACTTC | CASSPLPGQGYEQYF
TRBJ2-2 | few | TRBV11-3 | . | TGTGCCAGTTCCGATTCCCGGGACACCAACACCGGGGAGCTGTTTTTT | CASSDSRDTNTGELFF
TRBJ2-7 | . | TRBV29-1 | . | TGCAGCGTTGCGCCTCAGGGCTACGAGCAGTACTTC | CSVAPQGYEQYF
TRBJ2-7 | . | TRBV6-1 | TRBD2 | TGTGCCAGCAGTGGACTAGCGGGGGATTACGAGCAGTACTTC | CASSGLAGDYEQYF
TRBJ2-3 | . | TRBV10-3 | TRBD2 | TGTGCCATCAAAGGCGGGAGGGCCAGTGCAGATACGCAGTATTTT | CAIKGGRASADTQYF
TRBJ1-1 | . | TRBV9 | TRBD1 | TGTGCCAGCAGCGTAGGCGGGACAGGGGGCCCAGCCTTCTTT | CASSVGGTGGPAFF
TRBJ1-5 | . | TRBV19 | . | TGTGCCAGTAGTAACGGGGGCAATCAGCCCCAGCATTTT | CASSNGGNQPQHF
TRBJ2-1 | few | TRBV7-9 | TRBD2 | TGTGCCAGCAGCCTCCCTCCTAGCGGGAACTACAATGAGCAGTTCTTC | CASSLPPSGNYNEQFF
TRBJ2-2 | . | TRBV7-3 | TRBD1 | TGTGCCAGCAGTCGTACGACCGGGACAGGGAGCACCGGGGAGCTGTTTTTT | CASSRTTGTGSTGELFF
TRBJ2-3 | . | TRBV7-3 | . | TGTGCCAGCAGCTTAGTGTCCGGGAGTGGAGATACGCAGTATTTT | CASSLVSGSGDTQYF
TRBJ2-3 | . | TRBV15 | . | TGTGCCACCAGCATCCCAGGGGGAGGTACGCAGTATTTT | CATSIPGGGTQYF
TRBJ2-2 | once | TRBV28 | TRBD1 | TGTGCCACCACCGGGACAGCGAACACCGGGGAGCTGTTTTTT | CATTGTANTGELFF
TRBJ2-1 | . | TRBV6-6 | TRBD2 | TGTGCCAGCAGTTACTCGACTAGCGGGGGATACAATGAGCAGTTCTTC | CASSYSTSGGYNEQFF
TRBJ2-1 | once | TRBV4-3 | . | TGCGCCAGCAGCCATCTCGGGAGCGGCCCATACAATGAGCAGTTCTTC | CASSHLGSGPYNEQFF
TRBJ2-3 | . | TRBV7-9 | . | TGTGCCAGCAGCTTTTGGACCGGGGGCACAGATACGCAGTATTTT | CASSFWTGGTDTQYF
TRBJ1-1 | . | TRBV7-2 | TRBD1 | TGTGCCAGCAGCTCCCGACAGGGCCGCACTGAAGCTTTCTTT | CASSSRQGRTEAFF
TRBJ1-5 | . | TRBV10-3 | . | TGTGCCAGCAGCCAGGGATCTCGCAATCAGCCCCAGCATTTT | CASSQGSRNQPQHF
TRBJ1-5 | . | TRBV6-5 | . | TGTGCCAGCAGTCAGCAGGGGAAAAATCAGCCCCAGCATTTT | CASSQQGKNQPQHF
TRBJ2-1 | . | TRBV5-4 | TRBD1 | TGTGCCAGCAGCGTGGACAGGGGGCAAAACAATGAGCAGTTCTTC | CASSVDRGQNNEQFF
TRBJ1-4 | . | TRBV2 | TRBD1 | TGTGCCAGTAACCGGGACAGGGCATCGGAAAAACTGTTTTTT | CASNRDRASEKLFF
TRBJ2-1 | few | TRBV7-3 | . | TGTGCCAGCAGCTTAGGCCTAGCGAAACACAATGAGCAGTTCTTC | CASSLGLAKHNEQFF
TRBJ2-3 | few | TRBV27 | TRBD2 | TGTGCCAGCAATCGGTTACTCGGGGGGGCAGATACGCAGTATTTT | CASNRLLGGADTQYF
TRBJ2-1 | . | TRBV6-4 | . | TGTGCCAGCAGTGACGGCAGCTACAATGAGCAGTTCTTC | CASSDGSYNEQFF
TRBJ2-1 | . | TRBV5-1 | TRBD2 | TGCGCCAGCAGCCCGCGGACTAGCGGGGGGGCCCCGAATGAGCAGTTCTTC | CASSPRTSGGAPNEQFF
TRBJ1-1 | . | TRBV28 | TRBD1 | TGTGCCAGCAGTTTAGACAGGGGAACTGAAGCTTTCTTT | CASSLDRGTEAFF
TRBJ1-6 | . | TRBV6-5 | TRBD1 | TGTGCCAGCAGTTACTCGAGGGACAGGTTACACTCACCCCTCCACTTT | CASSYSRDRLHSPLHF
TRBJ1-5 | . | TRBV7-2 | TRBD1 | TGTGCCAGCAGCTTAGGTCAGGGGGCCAATCAGCCCCAGCATTTT | CASSLGQGANQPQHF
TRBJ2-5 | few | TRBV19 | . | TGTGCCAGTAGTATGGCCCTTGGTATTGAAGAGACCCAGTACTTC | CASSMALGIEETQYF
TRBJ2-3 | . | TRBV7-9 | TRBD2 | TGTGCCAGCAACTATGGGACTAGCGGGGGCCGAAACACAGATACGCAGTATTTT | CASNYGTSGGRNTDTQYF
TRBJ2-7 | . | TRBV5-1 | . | TGCGCCAGCAGCTCCTCATGGGGCTACGAGCAGTACTTC | CASSSSWGYEQYF
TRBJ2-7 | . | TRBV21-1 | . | TGTGCCAGCAGCAGGGGACAGTTCTCCTACGAGCAGTACTTC | CASSRGQFSYEQYF
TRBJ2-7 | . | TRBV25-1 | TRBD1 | TGTGCCAGCAGGGGGGACAGGGGCTACGAGCAGTACTTC | CASRGDRGYEQYF
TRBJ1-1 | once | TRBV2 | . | TGTGCCAGCAGCACCAGGAACACTGAAGCTTTCTTT | CASSTRNTEAFF
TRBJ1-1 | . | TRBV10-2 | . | TGCGCCAGCAGGGACATATCCATGAACACTGAAGCTTTCTTT | CASRDISMNTEAFF